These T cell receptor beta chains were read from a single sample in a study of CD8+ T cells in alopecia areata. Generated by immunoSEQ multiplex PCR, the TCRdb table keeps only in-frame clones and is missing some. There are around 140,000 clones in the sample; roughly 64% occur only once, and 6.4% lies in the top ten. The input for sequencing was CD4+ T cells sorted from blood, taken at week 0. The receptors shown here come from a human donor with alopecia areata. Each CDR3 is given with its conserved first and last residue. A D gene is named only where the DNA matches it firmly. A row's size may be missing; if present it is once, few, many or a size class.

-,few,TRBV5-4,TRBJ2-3,TGTGCCAGCAGCTTGGGTGGAACTAGCACAGATACGCAGTATTTT,CASSLGGTSTDTQYF
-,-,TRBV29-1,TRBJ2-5,TGCAGCGTTGAGATCTGGGGTACATCCCAAGAGACCCAGTACTTC,CSVEIWGTSQETQYF
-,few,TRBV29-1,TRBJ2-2,TGCAGCGTCAGGGAAACCGGGGAGCTGTTTTTT,CSVRETGELFF
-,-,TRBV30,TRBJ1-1,TGTGCCTGGAGTATCGGAGCTGAAGCTTTCTTT,CAWSIGAEAFF
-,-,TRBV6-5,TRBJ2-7,TGTGCCAGCAGCCTCAGGCCCGGGGGTTACGAGCAGTACTTC,CASSLRPGGYEQYF
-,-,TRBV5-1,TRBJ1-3,TGCGCCAGCAGCGGCCAAGGAAACACCATATATTTT,CASSGQGNTIYF
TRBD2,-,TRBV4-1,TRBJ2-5,TGCGCCAGCAGCGGCCCTAGCGGGGGGGCCGGAGAGACCCAGTACTTC,CASSGPSGGAGETQYF
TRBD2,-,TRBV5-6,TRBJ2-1,TGTGCCAGCAGCCCGACCACTTGGGGGGGACACAATGAGCAGTTCTTC,CASSPTTWGGHNEQFF
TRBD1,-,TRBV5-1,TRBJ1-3,TGCGCCAGCAGCCGACAGGGGGAAGGAGACACCATATATTTT,CASSRQGEGDTIYF
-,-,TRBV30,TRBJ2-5,TGTGCCTGGAGTGTACGATCACAAGAGACCCAGTACTTC,CAWSVRSQETQYF
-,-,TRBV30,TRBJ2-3,TGTGCCTGGAGTGTCGGTGGAAGCACAGATACGCAGTATTTT,CAWSVGGSTDTQYF
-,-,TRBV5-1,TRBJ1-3,TGCGCCAGCAGCTTGGCCGTGAGGAACACTGGAAACACCATATATTTT,CASSLAVRNTGNTIYF
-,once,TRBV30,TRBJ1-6,TGTGCCTGGACCCTAGGGGGCTATAATTCACCCCTCCACTTT,CAWTLGGYNSPLHF
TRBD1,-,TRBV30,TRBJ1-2,TGTGCCTGGAGCACAGGGGGCGCACCTGGCTACACCTTC,CAWSTGGAPGYTF
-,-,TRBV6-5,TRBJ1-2,TGTGCCAGCAGCCCCCGGCAGGTCGGTGGGGGCTACACCTTC,CASSPRQVGGGYTF
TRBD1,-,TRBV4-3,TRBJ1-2,TGCGCCAGCAGCCCCAGGGGACAGGGTCGTGGCTACACCTTC,CASSPRGQGRGYTF
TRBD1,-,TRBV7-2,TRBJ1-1,TGTGCCAGCAGGCAGGGGGCGGGAGTCGACACTGAAGCTTTCTTT,CASRQGAGVDTEAFF
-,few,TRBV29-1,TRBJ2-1,TGCAGCGTTGATCGAGGCCATGAGCAGTTCTTC,CSVDRGHEQFF
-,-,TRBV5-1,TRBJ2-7,TGCGCCAGCAGCTTGGCCGAAGGGGCAGGTCGCGGGCAGTACTTC,CASSLAEGAGRGQYF
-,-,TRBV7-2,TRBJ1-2,TGTGCCAGCAGCCAGCTGGTAGGATATGGCTACACCTTC,CASSQLVGYGYTF
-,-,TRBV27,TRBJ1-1,TGTGCCAGCAGTTTAGCGGGGGCGCGGAACACTGAAGCTTTCTTT,CASSLAGARNTEAFF
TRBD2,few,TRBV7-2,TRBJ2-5,TGTGCCAGCAGCTCCGGACTAGCGGGCCAAGAGACCCAGTACTTC,CASSSGLAGQETQYF
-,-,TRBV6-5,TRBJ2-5,TGTGCCAGCAGTTACGGCGGCAGGCTTGGGGAGACCCAGTACTTC,CASSYGGRLGETQYF
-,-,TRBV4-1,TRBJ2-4,TGCGCCAGCAGCTTTCGGGAGGGGGCTCTAGCCAAAAACATTCAGTACTTC,CASSFREGALAKNIQYF
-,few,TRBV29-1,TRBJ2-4,TGCAGCGTTGGGCTGGCCAAAAACATTCAGTACTTC,CSVGLAKNIQYF
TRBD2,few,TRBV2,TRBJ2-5,TGTGCCAGCAGCCCGAGAAGGTCTAGCGGGGGGGCTCCAGAGACCCAGTACTTC,CASSPRRSSGGAPETQYF
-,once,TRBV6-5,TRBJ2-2,TGTGCCAGCGGGGACGGGGGGAACACCGGGGAGCTGTTTTTT,CASGDGGNTGELFF
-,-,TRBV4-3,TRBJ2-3,TGCGCCAGCAGCCAAGATAGGAACCTTGGTAATACGCAGTATTTT,CASSQDRNLGNTQYF
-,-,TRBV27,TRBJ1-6,TGTGCCAGCTCTCAACGGGAGGGTTCACCCCTCCACTTT,CASSQREGSPLHF
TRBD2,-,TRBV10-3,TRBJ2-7,TGTGCCACCAACGGGAGGGAATGGCCTTACGAGCAGTACTTC,CATNGREWPYEQYF
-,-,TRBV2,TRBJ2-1,TGTGCCAGCAGTGGACACAATGAGCAGTTCTTC,CASSGHNEQFF
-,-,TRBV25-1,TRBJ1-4,TGTGCCAGCAGTGAAGATAGGGGGGCGCGAGAAAAACTGTTTTTT,CASSEDRGAREKLFF
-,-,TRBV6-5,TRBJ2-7,TGTGCCAGCAGTCGCGGACTCCTTCTCTACGAGCAGTACTTC,CASSRGLLLYEQYF
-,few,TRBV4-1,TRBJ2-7,TGCGCCAGCAGCCAAGACAGGGCTTGGGTGCAGTACTTC,CASSQDRAWVQYF
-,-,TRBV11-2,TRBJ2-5,TGTGCCAGCAGCTTACAGGCCGGGATGGAGACCCAGTACTTC,CASSLQAGMETQYF
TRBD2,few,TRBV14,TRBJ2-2,TGTGCCAGCAGCCTCCGGACTAGCCCTTTCACCGGGGAGCTGTTTTTT,CASSLRTSPFTGELFF
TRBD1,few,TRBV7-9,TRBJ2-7,TGTGCCAGCAGCGATCCGCTGACAGGGCGTTCCTACGAGCAGTACTTC,CASSDPLTGRSYEQYF
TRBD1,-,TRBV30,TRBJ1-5,TGTGCCGTCAGGGGACAGGGATATGGTCAGCCCCAGCATTTT,CAVRGQGYGQPQHF
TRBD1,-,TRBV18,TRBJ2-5,TGTGCCAGCAGGGACAGAGACGTCCAAGAGACCCAGTACTTC,CASRDRDVQETQYF
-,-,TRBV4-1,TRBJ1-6,TGCGCCAGCAGCCAAGATGGGGGGGGCAGCACCTATTCACCCCTCCACTTT,CASSQDGGGSTYSPLHF